This entry concerns a single T cell receptor (beta chain). Its antigen remains unknown. No fewer than 7 million PBMCs went into each sample. This record belongs to a study of blood T cells in healthy people across ages. Primed by a sample-barcoded 5' primer and a J-beta primer mix, a second PCR proceeded for roughly 6 to 12 cycles. Researchers report that a template-switch adaptor with 12 random nucleotides tagged each cDNA molecule. TCRdb called the 5' RACE reads again in MiXCR, with one record for every CDR3 protein. In the table there are 1.4 million or so distinct CDR3 sequences, less than 45% of which are singletons. Broader study findings: Possibly confounding the expanded clonotype changes was the fact that donor CMV status was unknown.

The CDR3 extends over 15 amino acids. V gave up 6 bases and J gave up 8 bases, with 22 bases separating them. Germline V gene lookup returns CDR1 MNHEY and CDR2 SMNVEV (reference sequence). V gene TRBV27 combines with J gene TRBJ1-2; D not certain. The TCR was taken from a woman between 18 and 29 years old in good health. Input material: blood. In DNA, the CDR3 is TGTGCCAGCAGAACCCCTCGCGACAAGGGCAGGGGCTACACCTTC. It translates to CASRTPRDKGRGYTF.